The clone carrying this T cell receptor beta chain was observed a handful of times. The cDNA had a unique molecular identifier and a template-switch universal primer site. TCRdb ran MiXCR on the 5' RACE reads and lists one entry per CDR3 protein. The table shows 700,000 or so distinct CDR3 sequences, with around 8.3% occurring only once. CDR3 length: 15 residues. The V gene lost 5 bases and the J gene lost 0 bases, with 14 bases spanning the gap. Germline lookup yields CDR1 SGHVS and CDR2 FNYEAQ. The data belong to a study of identical twins. These data also featured in a second study, about yellow fever vaccine responses in identical twins.

The specimen was PBMCs. The receptor was isolated from a woman aged 18-29 years in good health. The genes are TRBV7-6 and TRBJ2-7; D is unclear. CDR3 sequence reads: CASSLRPGPSYEQYF. Here the CDR3 DNA reads TGTGCCAGCAGCCTCAGACCGGGCCCCTCCTACGAGCAGTACTTC.